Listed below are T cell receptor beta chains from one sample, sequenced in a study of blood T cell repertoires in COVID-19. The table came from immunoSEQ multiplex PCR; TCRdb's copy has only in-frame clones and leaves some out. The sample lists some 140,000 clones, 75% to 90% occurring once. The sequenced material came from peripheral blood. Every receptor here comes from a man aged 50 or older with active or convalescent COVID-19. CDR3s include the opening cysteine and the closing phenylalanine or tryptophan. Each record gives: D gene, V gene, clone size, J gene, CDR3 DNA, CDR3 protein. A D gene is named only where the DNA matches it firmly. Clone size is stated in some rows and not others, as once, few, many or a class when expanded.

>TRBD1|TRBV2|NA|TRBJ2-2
TGTGCCAGCAGGGGCCAAGAAACAGGGGGAACGAACACCGGGGAGCTGTTTTTT
CASRGQETGGTNTGELFF
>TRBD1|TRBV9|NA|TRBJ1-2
TGTGCCAGCAGCGGAGGGGGACAGGGGGTAGAGAACTATGGCTACACCTTC
CASSGGGQGVENYGYTF
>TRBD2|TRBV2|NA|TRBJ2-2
TGTGCCAGCATTACCGGGACTAGCGGTACCGGGGAGCTGTTTTTT
CASITGTSGTGELFF
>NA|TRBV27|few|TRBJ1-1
TGTGCCAGCAGTCGTACTGAAGCTTTCTTT
CASSRTEAFF
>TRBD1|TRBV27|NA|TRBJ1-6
TGTGCCAGCAGCTTCACCGACAGGGGGAGCGGCTCACCCCTCCACTTT
CASSFTDRGSGSPLHF
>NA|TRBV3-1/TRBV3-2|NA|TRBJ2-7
TGTGCCAGCAGCCAGGGGGGAAGAGAGCAGTACTTC
CASSQGGREQYF
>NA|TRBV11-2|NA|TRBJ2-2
TGTGCCAGCAGCTTAGATCGCGAGGGAAGCACCGGGGAGCTGTTTTTT
CASSLDREGSTGELFF
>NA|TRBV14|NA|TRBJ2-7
TGTGCCAGCAGCCAAGCAGGCGGGGCCTACGAGCAGTACTTC
CASSQAGGAYEQYF
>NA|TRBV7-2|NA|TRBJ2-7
TGTGCCAGCAGCTTATTTTGGTCGGACGAGCAGTACTTC
CASSLFWSDEQYF
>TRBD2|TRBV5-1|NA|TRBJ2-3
TGCGCCAGCAGCTTAGCGGGAACTACCGATACGCAGTATTTT
CASSLAGTTDTQYF
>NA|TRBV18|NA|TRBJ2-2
TGTGCCAGCTCACCCTCCAACAGGGTCACCGGGGAGCTGTTTTTT
CASSPSNRVTGELFF
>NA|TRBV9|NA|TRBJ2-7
TGTGCCAGCAGCGCGCAGGGGGAGCAGTACTTC
CASSAQGEQYF
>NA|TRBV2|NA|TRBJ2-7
TGTGCCAGCAGTGATCGCCCCCCACGGTCCTACGAGCAGTACTTC
CASSDRPPRSYEQYF
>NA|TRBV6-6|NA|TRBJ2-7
TGTGCCAGCAGTTATGAGTTGGGGGCGTACGAGCAGTACTTC
CASSYELGAYEQYF
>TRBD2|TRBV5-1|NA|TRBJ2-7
TGCGCCAGCAGCTCACCCGGACTAGCGGGAGGGGGAGAGCAGTACTTC
CASSSPGLAGGGEQYF
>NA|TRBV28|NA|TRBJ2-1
TGTGCCAGCAGTCGGCCGGGAGACCCGAGCTCCTACAATGAGCAGTTCTTC
CASSRPGDPSSYNEQFF
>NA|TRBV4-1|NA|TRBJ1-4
TGCGCCAGCAGCCAAGAATCGGTCTCAACTAATGAAAAACTGTTTTTT
CASSQESVSTNEKLFF
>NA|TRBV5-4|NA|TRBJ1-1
TGTGCCAGCAGCTTGTCACGGGGTGGCACTGAAGCTTTCTTT
CASSLSRGGTEAFF
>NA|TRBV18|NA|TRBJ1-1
TGTGCCAGCTCACAACCGAACCGGGAAGCTTTCTTT
CASSQPNREAFF
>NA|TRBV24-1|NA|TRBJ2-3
TGTGCCACTAGGGACTTTCCGCGTAGCACAGATACGCAGTATTTT
CATRDFPRSTDTQYF
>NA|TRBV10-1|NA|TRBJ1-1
TGCGCCAGCAGTGATAACAGGGCGAACACTGAAGCTTTCTTT
CASSDNRANTEAFF
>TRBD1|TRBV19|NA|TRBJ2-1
TGTGCCAGTAGTCCAGACAGGACAGGGGGCTCCTACAATGAGCAGTTCTTC
CASSPDRTGGSYNEQFF
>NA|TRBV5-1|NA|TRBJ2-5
TGCGCCAGCAGCTCGCTAGAGGGCCAAGAGACCCAGTACTTC
CASSSLEGQETQYF
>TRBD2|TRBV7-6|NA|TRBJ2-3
TGTGCCAGCAGCACCCACGGACTAGCGGGGGGGCATACGCAGTATTTT
CASSTHGLAGGHTQYF
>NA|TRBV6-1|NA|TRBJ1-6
TGTGCCAGCAGTGACGTCCAGGGGAATTCACCCCTCCACTTT
CASSDVQGNSPLHF
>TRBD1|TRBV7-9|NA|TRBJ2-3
TGTGCCAGCAGCTTCCCGCGGGGACAGGGCCCCAGCACAGATACGCAGTATTTT
CASSFPRGQGPSTDTQYF
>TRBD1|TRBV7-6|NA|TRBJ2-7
TGTGCCAGCAGCCCCGGGACAGGGGGCCCGTCCCCTGCCGAGCAGTACTTC
CASSPGTGGPSPAEQYF
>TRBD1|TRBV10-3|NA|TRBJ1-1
TGTGCCATGTCACAGGGGGACACTGAAGCTTTCTTT
CAMSQGDTEAFF
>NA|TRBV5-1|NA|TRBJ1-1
TGCGCCAGCAGCTTTTCTGGGGCCACTGAAGCTTTCTTT
CASSFSGATEAFF
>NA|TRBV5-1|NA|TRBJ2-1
TGCGCCAGCAGCCCGGAGGCTACCGAGGATGAGCAGTTCTTC
CASSPEATEDEQFF